The 24 T cell receptor beta chains presented below share a single source sample, sequenced in a study of beta chain features in type 1 diabetes. The authors reverse transcribed all of the isolated RNA, so sequencing captured expressed TCRB transcripts. Method: immunoSEQ multiplex PCR; TCRdb's copy keeps in-frame clones and lacks some. The sample lists about 230,000 clones; over 8.5% were seen once. Material for sequencing was naive CD4+ T cells from blood. The receptors originated from a woman between 18 and 30 years old in good health.

This clone has a handful of counts. Germline is not matched at one junction end, which may reflect a read error. This chain uses TRBV29-1 with TRBJ2-5, with 7 bases aligning to TRBD1. There are 11 residues in the CDR3. Germline assignment: CDR1 SQVTM and CDR2 ANQGSEA. The chain's CDR3 is CGVDGGDRTYF. The CDR3 DNA sequence: TGCGGCGTTGACGGTGGGGACAGAACATACTTC.

This chain connects TRBV5-1 to TRBJ2-5, with 8 bases that match TRBD2. The CDR3 totals 15 residues. From germline, CDR1 is SGHRS and CDR2 YFSETQ. V dropped 3 bases and J dropped 4; count of bases not matched to a gene: 8. The CDR3 DNA sequence: TGCGCCAGCAGCTGGCAGAGCGGGAGCGGAGAGACCCAGTACTTC. It codes for CASSWQSGSGETQYF.

The chain employs TRBV5-4 and TRBJ2-3, with 9 bases fitting TRBD1. The V gene end was trimmed by 5 bases and the J gene end by 4 bases; junction bases not matched to a gene: 5. The CDR3 length is 14 residues. The V gene's germline CDR1 is SGHNT and CDR2 YYREEE (reference sequence). This CDR3 reads CASREGQGADTQYF. CDR3 nucleotide sequence: TGTGCCAGCAGGGAGGGACAGGGCGCAGATACGCAGTATTTT.

This clone appeared a few times. The chain is built from TRBV7-8 and TRBJ1-1; D not certain. The CDR3 has 12 residues. Germline V gene data show CDR1 as SGHVS and CDR2 as FQNEAQ. V lost 4 bases, J lost 6 bases, and 9 bases lay in between. In nucleotides, the CDR3 is TGTGCCAGCAGCTACAGTGACGCTGAAGCTTTCTTT. Translated: CASSYSDAEAFF.

This clone was seen a handful of times. The CDR3 is CASSSGVSVEQFF. The CDR3 DNA is TGCGCCAGCAGCTCGGGAGTCTCCGTTGAGCAGTTCTTC. The chain carries TRBV5-1 and TRBJ2-1, with D possibly being TRBD2 (6 bases). The CDR3 is 13 residues long. Germline values: CDR1 SGHRS, CDR2 YFSETQ. The V end lost 3 bases, the J end lost 9 bases, and 13 bases lay between the germline ends.

This clone appeared many times. The chain joins TRBV29-1 to TRBJ2-3; 8 positions agree with TRBD2. CDR3 length: 16 residues. The V segment lost 3 bases and the J segment 2 bases; nucleotides outside the gene matches: 10. CDR1 SQVTM and CDR2 ANQGSEA come from the germline V gene. CDR3 nucleotide sequence: TGCAGCGTTGAGAGAGGGAGCGGGAGTGTCACAGATACGCAGTATTTT. Amino acids: CSVERGSGSVTDTQYF.

This clone was counted between two and nine times. The genes are TRBV18 and TRBJ1-3, with a weak D call TRBD1 (5 bases). Trimming pared 2 bases from V and 0 bases from J, leaving 5 bases between. The germline V gene has CDR1 KGHSH and CDR2 LQKENI. This CDR3 is built from 14 residues. The CDR3 spells CASSPDSSGNTIYF. CDR3 nucleotides: TGTGCCAGCTCACCAGACAGCTCTGGAAACACCATATATTTT.

The CDR3 sequence is CASSIRTEAYEQYF. CDR3 coding DNA: TGTGCCAGCAGCATAAGGACAGAAGCCTACGAGCAGTACTTC. This chain joins TRBV11-2 and TRBJ2-7, with a weak D call TRBD1 (6 bases). V gave up 5 bases and J gave up 2 bases, with 13 bases separating them. CDR3 length: 14 residues. The germline V gene has CDR1 SGHAT and CDR2 FQNNGV.

This chain connects TRBV7-9 to TRBJ1-3; 7 nucleotides match TRBD1. This CDR3 spans 17 amino acids. Germline values: CDR1 SEHNR, CDR2 FQNEAQ (reference sequence). V dropped 4 bases and J dropped 0; count of bases not matched to a gene: 9. The CDR3 here is CASSYYRGHGSGNTIYF. The CDR3 region has the DNA TGTGCCAGCAGCTATTACAGGGGTCACGGCTCTGGAAACACCATATATTTT.

The CDR3 is CASSLDRGPNTEAFF. CDR3 nucleotide sequence: TGCGCCAGCAGCTTGGACAGGGGGCCTAACACTGAAGCTTTCTTT. J is TRBJ1-1 and V is TRBV5-1; TRBD1 matches at 9 bases. V shed 0 bases and J 2 bases; nucleotides not matched to a gene: 2. The CDR3 covers 15 residues. Germline V gene lookup returns CDR1 SGHRS and CDR2 YFSETQ.

The chain recombines TRBV5-1 with TRBJ2-5; TRBD1 aligns across 8 bases. Germline loops: CDR1 SGHRS, CDR2 YFSETQ. V was clipped by 4 bases and J by 5 bases; unmatched bases: 10. The CDR3 has 15 residues. CDR3 sequence: CASSRKDRERETQYF. DNA of the CDR3: TGCGCCAGCAGCCGCAAGGACAGGGAGAGGGAGACCCAGTACTTC.

This clone was seen only a few times. V and J are TRBV18 and TRBJ1-1; 7 positions match TRBD1. The CDR3 sequence is 14 residues long. Germline V gene sequence: CDR1 KGHSH, CDR2 LQKENI. Trimming cost V 5 bases and J 4 bases; bases outside gene matches: 7. The CDR3 loop reads CASSMTGMSTEAFF. The CDR3 bases are TGTGCCAGCTCAATGACAGGGATGAGCACTGAAGCTTTCTTT.

This clone was recorded a few times. This chain connects TRBV19 to TRBJ2-7, with D uncertain. Germline V CDR1 and CDR2: LNHDA, SQIVND (reference sequence). Trimming left V 3 bases short and J 2 bases short, with 11 bases between. The CDR3 is 14 residues long. Here the CDR3 DNA reads TGTGCCAGTAGTATTCAGGCAGGTACCTACGAGCAGTACTTC. Residues: CASSIQAGTYEQYF.

The rearrangement joins TRBV5-1 to TRBJ2-5; tentative D call: TRBD1 (6 bases). Germline-derived CDR1 and CDR2 are SGHRS and YFSETQ. This CDR3 region has 14 residues. With 0 bases removed from V and 5 bases from J, the gap between germline ends came to 11 bases. CDR3 sequence (DNA): TGCGCCAGCAGCTTGGACAGGGTTGAGGAGACCCAGTACTTC. Amino acids: CASSLDRVEETQYF.

In this sample, this clone turned up a few times. The chain carries TRBV30 and TRBJ2-1, with D perhaps matching TRBD2 (6 bases). Trimming left V 1 base short and J 8 bases short, with 24 bases between. This CDR3 has 17 amino acids. The V gene's germline CDR1 is GTSNPN and CDR2 SVGIG (reference sequence). CDR3 region: CAWSAAFTTLAIHEQFF. As DNA, the CDR3 is TGTGCCTGGAGTGCCGCCTTCACAACCCTAGCGATCCATGAGCAGTTCTTC.

The sample holds a few counts of this clone. V usage is TRBV5-1 and J usage is TRBJ2-5; D is perhaps TRBD1 (6 bases). V was cut by 1 base and J by 1 base, with 8 bases left in between. CDR1 SGHRS and CDR2 YFSETQ come from the germline V gene. The CDR3 length is 14 residues. CDR3 DNA: TGCGCCAGCAGCTTGACAGGGCCCCAAGAGACCCAGTACTTC. Protein product: CASSLTGPQETQYF.

The chain has TRBV5-1 and TRBJ2-2; TRBD1 aligns across 9 bases. Germline CDR1 reads SGHRS; CDR2 reads YFSETQ. J was trimmed by 5 bases and V by 0 bases; bases with no gene match: 8. The CDR3 has 17 residues. The CDR3: CASSLESGQGLTGELFF. The CDR3 DNA is TGCGCCAGCAGCTTGGAATCGGGACAGGGATTGACCGGGGAGCTGTTTTTT.

This chain connects TRBV6-5 to TRBJ2-7; 8 positions agree with TRBD1. Germline V gene lookup returns CDR1 MNHEY and CDR2 SVGAGI. The CDR3 sequence is 13 residues long. V shed 6 bases, J shed 2 bases, and the junction held 3 bases outside the gene matches. The CDR3 protein is CASRLTGAYEQYF. The CDR3 coding sequence is TGTGCCAGCAGGTTGACAGGGGCCTACGAGCAGTACTTC.

This clone was counted between two and nine times. The chain couples TRBV30 to TRBJ2-1; 11 bases are shared with TRBD2. Germline-derived CDR1 and CDR2 are GTSNPN and SVGIG (reference sequence). The trim removed 0 bases at V and 4 bases at J, leaving 8 bases unmatched. CDR3 length: 17 amino acids. This chain's CDR3 is CAWSVSPGTSGYNEQFF. For the CDR3, the DNA is TGTGCCTGGAGTGTAAGTCCCGGGACTAGCGGATACAATGAGCAGTTCTTC.

V is TRBV5-1 and J is TRBJ2-7; D not certain. This CDR3 contains 15 residues. CDR1 is SGHRS, CDR2 YFSETQ, per germline. V was trimmed by 4 bases and J by 7 bases, leaving 21 bases between them. The CDR3 DNA is TGCGCCAGCAGCGTAGTTGGTTTAGAGGTGAGGGAGCAGTACTTC. This gives the protein CASSVVGLEVREQYF.

This clone came up a few times. The V and J genes are TRBV29-1 and TRBJ2-7, with a weak D call TRBD1 (6 bases). This CDR3 has 16 residues. Germline lookup yields CDR1 SQVTM and CDR2 ANQGSEA. With 6 bases removed from V and 2 bases from J, the gap between germline ends came to 23 bases. The CDR3 DNA reads TGCAGCGTCGGAGGAGGAGTAGCGAGGGACACCTACGAGCAGTACTTC. Its protein product is CSVGGGVARDTYEQYF.

The DNA of the CDR3 is TGTGCCAGTAGTGGGGCCATAGCGGGGGCCGCTGCCGGCGGGGAGCTGTTTTTT. Protein: CASSGAIAGAAAGGELFF. The gene calls are TRBV19 and TRBJ2-2, with TRBD2 matching over 9 bases. Per the germline V gene, CDR1 is LNHDA and CDR2 is SQIVND (reference sequence). V was pared by 5 bases and J by 7 bases, with 17 bases of the junction left unmatched. The CDR3 length is 18 residues.

This clone was observed a handful of times. As DNA, the CDR3 is TGTGCCACCAGCAGTGCGGGACGGACCTATGGCTACACCTTC. As protein: CATSSAGRTYGYTF. The chain has TRBV15 and TRBJ1-2; the D gene is possibly TRBD1 (5 bases). From germline, CDR1 is LNHNV and CDR2 YYDKDF (reference sequence). Trimming took off 3 bases at V and 4 bases at J, with 12 bases between the two ends. This CDR3 has 14 residues.

The rearrangement joins TRBV7-2 to TRBJ2-2; perhaps TRBD1 as D (6 bases). Trimming took 5 bases from V and 4 from J, leaving 14 bases between them. Germline V gene data show CDR1 as SGHTA and CDR2 as FQGNSA. The CDR3 covers 15 residues. In DNA form, the CDR3 reads TGTGCCAGCAGCCTACAGGGTATTGGCACCGGGGAGCTGTTTTTT. This sequence encodes CASSLQGIGTGELFF.